What follows are 2 T cell receptor beta chains derived from one specimen sequenced in a study of breast tumors, draining lymph nodes, adjacent tissues. Using its own MiXCR run on the multiplex PCR reads, TCRdb lists one record per CDR3 protein. The sample includes fewer than 250,000 distinct CDR3 sequences, approximately 30% seen only once; the top ten take 1.2% to 1.5%. The lymph nodes were axillary draining lymph nodes from breast cancer patients. The sample was axillary lymph node tissue. Receptors were obtained from a female donor with breast cancer. Some clones in this sample may be carry-over from other donors' samples.

Turning to this clonotype: Sequence at one end of the junction differs from germline and may be a read error. The rearrangement links TRBV15 to TRBJ2-5; TRBD2 matches at 12 bases. Germline V CDR1 and CDR2: LNHNV, YYDKDF (reference sequence). This CDR3 spans 17 amino acids. The CDR3 protein is CATGRSSGLAGRETQHF. In nucleotides, the CDR3 is TGTGCCACCGGCAGATCCTCTGGACTAGCGGGGCGAGAGACCCAGCACTTC.

This clonotype was seen repeatedly, ten times or more. As DNA, the CDR3 is TGTGCCAGCTCACCACTCGGCAGGGGTCAAGAGACCCAGTACTTC. It yields the protein CASSPLGRGQETQYF. J is TRBJ2-5 and V is TRBV18; D is possibly TRBD1 (6 bases). The germline CDR1 and CDR2 sequences are KGHSH and LQKENI. V gave up 1 base and J gave up 2 bases, with 11 bases separating them. There are 15 residues in the CDR3.